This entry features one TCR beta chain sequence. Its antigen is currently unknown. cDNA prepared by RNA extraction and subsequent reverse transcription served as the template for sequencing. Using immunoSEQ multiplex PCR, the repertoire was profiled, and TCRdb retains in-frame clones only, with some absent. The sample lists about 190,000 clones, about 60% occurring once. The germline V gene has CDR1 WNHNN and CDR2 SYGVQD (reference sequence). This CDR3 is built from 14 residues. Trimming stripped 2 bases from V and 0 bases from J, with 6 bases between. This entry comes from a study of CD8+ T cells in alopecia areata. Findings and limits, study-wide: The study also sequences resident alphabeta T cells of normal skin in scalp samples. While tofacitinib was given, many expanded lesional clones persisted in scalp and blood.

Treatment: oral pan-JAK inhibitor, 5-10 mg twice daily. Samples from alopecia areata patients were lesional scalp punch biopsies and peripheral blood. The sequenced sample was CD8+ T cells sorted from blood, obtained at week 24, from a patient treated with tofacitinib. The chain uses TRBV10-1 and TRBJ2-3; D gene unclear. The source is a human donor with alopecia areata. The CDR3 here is CASSETRSTDTQYF. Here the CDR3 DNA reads TGCGCCAGCAGTGAGACCAGAAGCACAGATACGCAGTATTTT.